This TCR beta chain originates from a study of OX40 agonist ivuxolimab in advanced cancers. Study-level results: At doses 0.1 to 3.0 mg/kg, CD4+ and CD8+ clones expanded.

About this clone itself: Its antigen is unknown.

Germline-derived CDR1 and CDR2 are SGHDT and YYEEEE. V was pared by 4 bases and J by 0 bases, with 17 bases between. The CDR3 covers 16 residues. The table came from immunoSEQ multiplex PCR; TCRdb's copy has only in-frame clones and leaves some out. Altogether roughly 81,000 clones are present, 94% being singletons, with the ten largest covering approximately 9.9%. The sequence derives from an adult with an advanced solid tumor such as melanoma, head and neck, liver or kidney cancer. The sample in question was CD4+ or CD8+ T cells sorted from blood, obtained in a trial of the OX40 agonist ivuxolimab. The chain links TRBV5-6 to TRBJ2-7; maybe TRBD2 (7 bases). Here the CDR3 DNA reads TGTGCCAGCAGCCCCGGCGGGGGCCTGAGCTCCTACGAGCAGTACTTC. Amino acid sequence: CASSPGGGLSSYEQYF.